The next 4 T cell receptor beta chains were all read from a single sample in a study of blood T cell repertoires in COVID-19. TCRdb's copy holds only in-frame clones and misses some; the assay was immunoSEQ multiplex PCR. The sample contains some 200,000 clones, roughly 86% of which appear only once. The sequenced sample was peripheral blood. The receptors derive from a woman aged 40 to 49 with acute or convalescent COVID-19.

The V and J genes are TRBV19 and TRBJ1-5; D is uncertain. V gave up 1 base and J gave up 7 bases, with 5 bases separating them. Germline V CDR1 and CDR2: LNHDA, SQIVND (reference sequence). CDR3 length: 12 amino acids. The CDR3 here is CASSIARQPQHF. In DNA, the CDR3 is TGTGCCAGTAGTATAGCCAGACAGCCCCAGCATTTT.

Points on this clone: Additional DNA sequences in this sample encode the identical CDR3. The chain is built from TRBV3-1 (or the pseudogene TRBV3-2) and TRBJ1-6; D is ambiguous. Germline CDR1 LGHDT, CDR2 YNNKEL (reference sequence). The CDR3 has 14 amino acids. Trimming removed 1 base from V and 10 bases from J, with 11 bases in between. As DNA, the CDR3 is TGTGCCAGCAGCCAAGGACAAGTCTACTCACCCCTCCACTTT. It is translated as CASSQGQVYSPLHF.

The chain carries TRBV7-8 and TRBJ2-3; 9 bases are shared with TRBD1. Germline assignment: CDR1 SGHVS and CDR2 FQNEAQ. V dropped 5 bases and J dropped 3; count of bases not matched to a gene: 6. This CDR3 has 15 amino acids. CDR3 sequence reads: CASSLRDRVTDTQYF. In DNA, the CDR3 is TGTGCCAGCAGCCTCCGGGACAGGGTAACAGATACGCAGTATTTT. Together with reference TRBV7-8 and TRBJ2-3, the CDR3 gives the full variable domain: GAGVSQSPRYKVAKRGQDVALRCDPISGHVSLFWYQQALGQGPEFLTYFQNEAQLDKSGLPSDRFFAERPEGSVSTLKIQRTQQEDSAVYLCASSLRDRVTDTQYFGPGTRLTVL.

The J gene is TRBJ1-6, the V gene TRBV27; TRBD1 matches 10 bases. CDR1 is MNHEY and CDR2 is SMNVEV in the germline V gene (reference sequence). J gave up 0 bases and V 6 bases, and 2 bases lay outside the gene matches. The CDR3 totals 16 residues. The CDR3 sequence is CASRDRGSSYNSPLHF. In DNA form, the CDR3 reads TGTGCCAGCAGGGACAGGGGGAGCTCCTATAATTCACCCCTCCACTTT.